This T cell receptor (beta chain) emerged from a study of blood T cell repertoires in COVID-19. Original analysis: Estimated nucleated cell counts came from reference gene primer amplification. Here immunoSEQ multiplex PCR was the method, and the copy in TCRdb shows in-frame clones only, minus some. That table gives V, J and clone size, and the DNA gave D and trimming. The table shows fewer than 40,000 clones, with nearly 90% occurring only once. This CDR3 contains 13 residues. The V and J ends lost 7 bases and 6 bases respectively, with 16 bases between them. Germline CDR1 and CDR2: SGHDT and YYEEEE.

J is TRBJ1-2 and V is TRBV5-6, with D tentatively TRBD1 (6 bases). The material sequenced was peripheral blood. This TCR was sampled from a man in his 60s with active COVID-19. CDR3: CASLIGGYDGYTF. CDR3 sequence (DNA): TGTGCCAGCCTTATAGGGGGTTACGATGGCTACACCTTC.